One sample yielded the 3 T cell receptor beta chains listed below, sequenced in a study of T-cell memory formation after mild COVID-19 (dated by TCRdb to the early 2020s). Library preparation employed 5' RACE. Sequencing was performed on an Illumina NovaSeq 6000. TCRdb cleaned the public reads at Q25 with fastp, built clones with MiXCR and kept in-frame beta chains. Every CDR3 protein is listed once, alongside the most common genes and DNA of its rows. The sample records about 430,000 distinct CDR3 sequences, about 20% of which are singletons. Roughly a fifth of the sample is in the top ten clones. Sequenced material: PBMCs or a T cell subset sorted from them (not recorded which). These receptors came from a young man who had mild COVID-19 (a few samples of this study predate the infection). The sample titles of this study are shuffled in the database, so cell type and time point are left out; the donor was told from shared clones.

This clonotype was observed a handful of times. This chain links TRBV5-1 with TRBJ2-3; D assignment may be TRBD1 or TRBD2 (5 bases each). The germline V gene has CDR1 SGHRS and CDR2 YFSETQ. CDR3 length: 15 residues. Trimming removed 2 bases from V and 1 base from J, with 11 bases in between. This CDR3 reads CASSFGGLGTDTQYF. The CDR3 bases are TGCGCCAGCAGCTTTGGGGGTCTGGGCACAGATACGCAGTATTTT.

Only a few counts were recorded for this clonotype. The chain employs TRBV7-2 and TRBJ1-5; D perhaps matches TRBD1 (6 bases). The germline V gene encodes CDR1 SGHTA and CDR2 FQGNSA. This CDR3 region has 16 residues. The V end was cut by 5 bases, the J end by 6 bases, with 20 bases between. The CDR3 DNA reads as TGTGCCAGCAGCCCAGGTCCGACAGGCCTTGGTCAGCCCCAGCATTTT. This encodes CASSPGPTGLGQPQHF.

The chain is built from TRBV6-5 and TRBJ2-1; TRBD2 agrees at 10 bases. The CDR3 totals 15 residues. J lost 3 bases, V lost 6 bases, and 5 bases had no gene match. Per the germline V gene, CDR1 is MNHEY and CDR2 is SVGAGI. The CDR3 is CASRERGGRYNEQFF. The CDR3 DNA is TGTGCCAGCAGGGAGCGGGGGGGCCGCTACAATGAGCAGTTCTTC.